This entry lists 7 T cell receptor beta chains sequenced from one sample in a study of cytomegalovirus exposure and HLA in healthy donors (dated by TCRdb to about 2017). Libraries were constructed by the immunoSEQ multiplex PCR assay. TCRdb obtained this table from immuneACCESS and retained in-frame rearrangements with V and J assigned. These tables miss some clones; where compared with another copy, unresolved V genes account for less than half of the shortfall, and the remainder is unexplained. The sample has approximately 200,000 clones on record, around 88% of them singletons. Clones ranked in the top ten supply about 2.9% of the sample. What was sequenced was PBMCs. These receptors came from a young woman in good health and CMV-seronegative.

This sequence joins TRBV2 and TRBJ2-7, with 7 positions matching TRBD1. The germline gives CDR1 SNHLY, CDR2 FYNNEI. Trimming cost V 7 bases and J 2 bases; bases outside gene matches: 8. CDR3 length equals 14 residues. CDR3 nucleotide sequence: TGTGCCAGCATGTTCGGGACAGAGGCCTACGAGCAGTACTTC. Translating it yields CASMFGTEAYEQYF.

The chain joins TRBV29-1 to TRBJ2-2; the match to TRBD2 covers 10 bases. With 5 bases clipped from V and 4 bases from J, the junction kept 4 bases outside the gene matches. The CDR3 has 14 residues. CDR1 SQVTM and CDR2 ANQGSEA come from the germline V gene. Written as DNA, the CDR3 is TGCAGCGTTAAGGGGACTAGCGCCACCGGGGAGCTGTTTTTT. This gives the protein CSVKGTSATGELFF.

This clone was seen just once. V and J are TRBV19 and TRBJ2-1, with D uncertain. This CDR3 has 13 residues. In germline, CDR1 is LNHDA, CDR2 SQIVND (reference sequence). V lost 5 bases and J lost 7, with 12 bases in between. The CDR3 spells CASSGPGRNEQFF. The CDR3 DNA is TGTGCCAGTAGTGGCCCAGGTAGGAATGAGCAGTTCTTC.

V gene TRBV6-1 combines with J gene TRBJ1-1, with a weak D call TRBD1 (5 bases). The germline gives CDR1 MNHNS, CDR2 SASEGT. V was cut by 7 bases and J by 7 bases, with 22 bases left in between. The CDR3 has 15 amino acids. CDR3 DNA sequence: TGTGCCAGCAAGACGGGCAGCATAAATCAGGGTGAAGCTTTCTTT. Encoded protein: CASKTGSINQGEAFF.

V is TRBV5-1 and J is TRBJ1-2, with D perhaps TRBD1 (5 bases). Germline-derived CDR1 and CDR2 are SGHRS and YFSETQ. This CDR3 comprises 14 residues. Trimming pared 0 bases from V and 3 bases from J, leaving 9 bases between. Written as DNA, the CDR3 is TGCGCCAGCAGCTTGGCCGGGGGGGACTATGGCTACACCTTC. Its protein product is CASSLAGGDYGYTF.

This clone was observed a few times. V usage is TRBV2 and J usage is TRBJ2-7; 7 nucleotides agree with TRBD2. The trim removed 7 bases at V and 3 bases at J, leaving 3 bases unmatched. The CDR3 has 12 residues. Germline V CDR1 and CDR2: SNHLY, FYNNEI. The CDR3 here is CASIGLGYEQYF. The CDR3 coding sequence is TGTGCCAGCATTGGACTAGGCTACGAGCAGTACTTC.

This chain links TRBV19 with TRBJ1-2; no reliable D call. The CDR3 runs 14 residues. V lost 3 bases and J 0 bases, leaving 8 bases between the germline ends. Germline V gene data show CDR1 as LNHDA and CDR2 as SQIVND (reference sequence). The CDR3 sequence is CASSIIGANYGYTF. The CDR3 DNA reads TGTGCCAGTAGTATTATAGGAGCTAACTATGGCTACACCTTC.